One and the same sample provided the 18 T cell receptor beta chains below, sequenced in a study of cytomegalovirus exposure and HLA in healthy donors (dated by TCRdb to about 2017). The library was generated by the immunoSEQ multiplex PCR assay. For the multiplex PCR, a mixture combining 60 forward primers for TCR Vbeta segments and 13 reverse primers for TCR Jbeta segments was used. Sourced from immuneACCESS, this table was stored by TCRdb with only in-frame sequences that have V and J called. A share of the clones is absent; for the studies checked, an unresolved V gene accounts for under half, and the remainder has no known explanation. This sample is represented by about 120,000 clones; roughly 70% of them were singletons. The ten biggest clones cover over 1.5% of the sample. The sequenced sample consisted of PBMCs. The receptor set was obtained from a woman aged 18-35 years in good health and CMV-seronegative.

This clone was seen once. The rearrangement joins TRBV30 to TRBJ1-1; D is undetermined. CDR1 and CDR2 from the germline V gene are GTSNPN and SVGIG (reference sequence). There are 13 residues in the CDR3. V was shortened by 0 bases and J by 5 bases, with 10 bases between the two germline ends. For the CDR3, the DNA is TGTGCCTGGAGTGTCTCAGGAGGAACTGAAGCTTTCTTT. It translates to CAWSVSGGTEAFF.

This clone showed up just once. The gene calls are TRBV19 and TRBJ2-7, with 8 bases fitting TRBD2. J lost 3 bases, V lost 4 bases, and 11 bases had no gene match. CDR3 length equals 16 residues. The germline V gene encodes CDR1 LNHDA and CDR2 SQIVND (reference sequence). CDR3 in DNA: TGTGCCAGTAGTAACCGGGGGGGTCTCGCTGTCTACGAGCAGTACTTC. It yields the protein CASSNRGGLAVYEQYF.

V usage is TRBV11-2 and J usage is TRBJ2-3; D perhaps matches TRBD1 (6 bases). The CDR3 has 15 amino acids. Germline V lookup: CDR1 SGHAT, CDR2 FQNNGV. The V end was cut by 5 bases, the J end by 3 bases, with 15 bases between. The CDR3 sequence: CASSPRQGWTDTQYF. In nucleotides, the CDR3 is TGTGCCAGCAGCCCCCGCCAGGGGTGGACAGATACGCAGTATTTT.

About this clone: The missing conserved phenylalanine or tryptophan at the end of this CDR3 makes a read error likely. The chain has TRBV2 and TRBJ2-3; 7 nucleotides match TRBD1. Looked up from germline, CDR1 is SNHLY and CDR2 is FYNNEI. Trimming removed 1 base from V and 3 bases from J; junction bases left unmatched: 1. The CDR3 loop spans 14 amino acids. The CDR3 spells CASSEGTGTDTQYV. The DNA of the CDR3 is TGTGCCAGCAGTGAAGGGACAGGTACAGATACGCAGTATGTT.

This rearrangement joins TRBV6-5 to TRBJ1-1, with D perhaps TRBD1 (6 bases). Germline CDR1 reads MNHEY; CDR2 reads SVGAGI. This CDR3 region has 13 residues. Deletions cut 4 bases from V and 2 bases from J, with 8 bases between. In DNA form, the CDR3 reads TGTGCCAGCAGTTCGGGGGGCAACACTGAAGCTTTCTTT. Protein product: CASSSGGNTEAFF.

CDR3 sequence: CASSLGPRATGELFF. The CDR3 coding sequence is TGCGCCAGCAGCTTGGGACCGCGGGCCACCGGGGAGCTGTTTTTT. The J gene is TRBJ2-2, the V gene TRBV5-1; TRBD2 might be the D (5 bases). There are 15 residues in the CDR3. Germline-derived CDR1 and CDR2 are SGHRS and YFSETQ. The germline V and J ends were trimmed by 0 bases and 4 bases, with 10 bases remaining between them.

The chain combines TRBV6-5 with TRBJ1-2, with 8 nucleotides matching TRBD1. Germline CDR1 and CDR2: MNHEY and SVGAGI. The CDR3 is 13 residues long. The ends lost 4 bases at V and 6 bases at J; junction bases unmatched: 4. CDR3 sequence (DNA): TGTGCCAGCAGTTCAGGGGGCGCGGATGGCTACACCTTC. Translation gives CASSSGGADGYTF.

This chain links TRBV5-4 with TRBJ2-7, with D possibly being TRBD1 (5 bases). The CDR3 runs to 15 residues. Trimming cost V 3 bases and J 0 bases, with 13 bases left between them. Germline lookup yields CDR1 SGHNT and CDR2 YYREEE (reference sequence). The DNA for the CDR3 is TGTGCCAGCAGCTACCAGGGCACGAGCTCCTACGAGCAGTACTTC. Translation gives CASSYQGTSSYEQYF.

The V gene is TRBV5-1, the J gene TRBJ2-5; D might be TRBD2 (6 bases). Germline CDR1 and CDR2: SGHRS and YFSETQ. CDR3 length: 16 residues. Trimming removed 0 bases at V and 5 bases at J, with 17 bases between. CDR3 sequence reads: CASSLVFGGGGETQYF. Here the CDR3 DNA reads TGCGCCAGCAGCTTGGTCTTTGGGGGAGGAGGTGAGACCCAGTACTTC.

The rearrangement uses TRBV5-8 and TRBJ2-3; D not resolved. The CDR3 has 14 amino acids. Germline V CDR1 and CDR2: SGHTS, YDEGEE. Trimming cost V 4 bases and J 2 bases, with 11 bases left between them. CDR3 region: CASSPGPTTDTQYF. Here the CDR3 DNA reads TGTGCCAGCAGCCCAGGCCCAACCACAGATACGCAGTATTTT.

This clone was detected a few times. CDR3 protein: CASSEGSGDRGPRYGYTF. CDR3 DNA: TGTGCCAGCAGTGAAGGATCGGGAGACAGGGGGCCTAGGTATGGCTACACCTTC. The gene calls are TRBV6-1 and TRBJ1-2; the match to TRBD1 covers 10 bases. After removal of 1 base from V and 5 bases from J, the junction contained 13 bases not matched to a gene. Germline V gene sequence: CDR1 MNHNS, CDR2 SASEGT. The CDR3 sequence is 18 residues long.

This clone was found once. The chain uses TRBV5-6 and TRBJ2-1; possibly TRBD1 for D (6 bases). Trimming removed 4 bases from V and 7 bases from J, with 21 bases in between. The CDR3 covers 16 residues. Germline V gene lookup returns CDR1 SGHDT and CDR2 YYEEEE. The CDR3 sequence is CASSPNAGTQLNEQFF. Here the CDR3 DNA reads TGTGCCAGCAGCCCGAATGCCGGGACACAATTAAATGAGCAGTTCTTC.

This chain uses TRBV5-1 with TRBJ2-5; the match to TRBD2 covers 9 bases. The V gene's germline CDR1 is SGHRS and CDR2 YFSETQ. The CDR3 sequence is 16 residues long. Unmatched junction bases numbered 10, after V lost 2 bases and J lost 5 bases. Here the CDR3 reads CASSLNLAGGKETQYF. The CDR3 DNA follows: TGCGCCAGCAGCTTAAACTTGGCGGGGGGGAAGGAGACCCAGTACTTC. Full variable domain (missing parts from reference TRBV5-1 and TRBJ2-5): KAGVTQTPRYLIKTRGQQVTLSCSPISGHRSVSWYQQTPGQGLQFLFEYFSETQRNKGNFPGRFSGRQFSNSRSEMNVSTLELGDSALYLCASSLNLAGGKETQYFGPGTRLLVL.

The chain uses TRBV25-1 and TRBJ2-5; the match to TRBD2 covers 7 bases. This CDR3 has 17 amino acids. Germline CDR1 is MGHDK and CDR2 is SYGVNS. V lost 3 bases and J lost 0; bases outside the gene matches: 10. In DNA, the CDR3 is TGTGCCAGCAGTGAGGGAATTGGGGGGGGGAACCAAGAGACCCAGTACTTC. Protein sequence: CASSEGIGGGNQETQYF. Full variable domain (remainder filled in from reference TRBV25-1 and TRBJ2-5): EADIYQTPRYLVIGTGKKITLECSQTMGHDKMYWYQQDPGMELHLIHYSYGVNSTEKGDLSSESTVSRIRTEHFPLTLESARPSHTSQYLCASSEGIGGGNQETQYFGPGTRLLVL.

The chain recombines TRBV7-9 with TRBJ1-5; the D gene is possibly TRBD1 (6 bases). CDR3 length: 15 amino acids. V was cut by 4 bases and J by 6 bases, with 16 bases left in between. Germline CDR1 reads SEHNR; CDR2 reads FQNEAQ (reference sequence). CDR3 bases: TGTGCCAGCAGCTCCGGACAGTTTCTGGGTCAGCCCCAGCATTTT. Its translation is CASSSGQFLGQPQHF.

The chain uses TRBV18 and TRBJ1-2; perhaps TRBD1 as D (6 bases). V lost 3 bases, J lost 4 bases, and 12 bases lay in between. The CDR3 consists of 14 residues. Germline assignment: CDR1 KGHSH and CDR2 LQKENI. CDR3 in amino acids: CASSPGTTAYGYTF. DNA of the CDR3: TGTGCCAGCTCACCCGGGACAACTGCCTATGGCTACACCTTC.

The V and J genes are TRBV19 and TRBJ1-2; 10 positions agree with TRBD1. The CDR3 has 14 amino acids. The V gene's germline CDR1 is LNHDA and CDR2 SQIVND (reference sequence). V lost 5 bases to trimming and J lost 8 bases; unmatched junction nucleotides: 8. The CDR3 sequence is CASSPPGQGGGYTF. The CDR3 DNA reads TGTGCCAGTAGTCCTCCCGGACAGGGGGGAGGCTACACCTTC.

The chain couples TRBV30 to TRBJ1-6, with TRBD1 matching 12 bases. Germline V gives CDR1 GTSNPN, CDR2 SVGIG (reference sequence). The V segment lost 0 bases and the J segment 10 bases; nucleotides outside the gene matches: 1. CDR3 size: 14 residues. This chain's CDR3 is CAWSVGTGGSPLHF. The CDR3 bases are TGTGCCTGGAGTGTAGGGACAGGGGGCTCACCCCTCCACTTT.